A single sample is the source of the 15 T cell receptor beta chains below, sequenced in a study of vaccination effects on CD4 cells after COVID-19. The culture ran for roughly ten days before CD4+ T cells were isolated. These receptors' targets are unknown. Assay: immunoSEQ multiplex PCR; the TCRdb copy retains only in-frame clones and omits some. The top ten hold about 9% of the sample, which has approximately 45,000 clones, about 74% seen once. The input for sequencing was CD4+ T cells from PBMCs cultured without peptide, taken before COVID-19 vaccination. The receptors were gathered from a human donor who had a prior SARS-CoV-2 infection.

The rearrangement joins TRBV5-6 to TRBJ1-3; possibly TRBD1 for D (6 bases). The germline V gene has CDR1 SGHDT and CDR2 YYEEEE. CDR3 size: 14 residues. V dropped 4 bases and J dropped 8 bases, with 16 bases sitting between them. CDR3 DNA sequence: TGTGCCAGCAGCAATAGACAGGTTGGGGACACCATATATTTT. Amino acid sequence: CASSNRQVGDTIYF.

This clone showed up just once. V gene TRBV20-1 combines with J gene TRBJ2-1; 12 bases are a match to TRBD2. V lost 3 bases, J lost 4 bases, and 7 bases stayed unmatched. Looked up from germline, CDR1 is DFQATT and CDR2 is SNEGSKA (reference sequence). This CDR3 comprises 16 residues. For the CDR3, the DNA is TGCAGTGCTAGTACTAGCGGGGGGACTCCATACAATGAGCAGTTCTTC. It encodes CSASTSGGTPYNEQFF.

This clone was counted a few times. This chain links TRBV7-3 with TRBJ1-1; 8 nucleotides agree with TRBD1. V trimming: 5 bases; J trimming: 8 bases; junction bases outside the gene matches: 7. The CDR3 runs to 13 residues. Germline V gene sequence: CDR1 SGHTA, CDR2 FQGTGA. The CDR3 sequence: CASSPQTGGEAFF. CDR3 sequence (DNA): TGTGCCAGCAGCCCACAAACAGGGGGGGAAGCTTTCTTT.

The V gene is TRBV19, the J gene TRBJ2-1, with TRBD2 matching 13 bases. CDR1 is LNHDA and CDR2 is SQIVND in the germline V gene (reference sequence). This CDR3 is built from 16 residues. The V and J ends lost 8 bases and 0 bases, in that order; junction bases with no gene match: 4. The CDR3 coding sequence is TGTGCCAGTTCGGGACTAGCGGGAAGCTCCTACAATGAGCAGTTCTTC. Translated: CASSGLAGSSYNEQFF.

The chain joins TRBV6-5 to TRBJ2-7; 8 bases fit TRBD2. There are 15 residues in the CDR3. Trimming took 6 bases from V and 4 from J; bases not matched to a gene: 11. CDR1 is MNHEY, CDR2 SVGAGI, per germline. CDR3 in DNA: TGTGCCAGCAGGGCCCGGGGGGGACAATCTTACGAGCAGTACTTC. Residues: CASRARGGQSYEQYF.

This clone was counted only a few times. This chain joins TRBV2 and TRBJ1-5; TRBD1 matches at 9 bases. Germline-derived CDR1 and CDR2 are SNHLY and FYNNEI. The CDR3 runs to 16 residues. After removal of 8 bases from V and 2 bases from J, the junction contained 10 bases not matched to a gene. CDR3 amino acids: CASGARTGDRNQPQHF. In DNA form, the CDR3 reads TGTGCCAGCGGGGCCCGGACAGGGGATCGCAATCAGCCCCAGCATTTT.

The count of this clone is one. The chain couples TRBV7-9 to TRBJ2-1; 7 nucleotides line up with TRBD2. The CDR3 sequence is 16 residues long. Germline CDR1 reads SEHNR; CDR2 reads FQNEAQ (reference sequence). V lost 3 bases, J lost 7 bases, and 12 bases stayed unmatched. The CDR3 nucleotides are TGTGCCAGCAGCTTGACTAGCTCAGTCGTCGAGAATGAGCAGTTCTTC. This translates into CASSLTSSVVENEQFF.

V usage is TRBV11-3 and J usage is TRBJ1-2, with unresolved D. This CDR3 comprises 15 residues. CDR1 SGHNT and CDR2 YENEEA come from the germline V gene. The V end was cut by 5 bases, the J end by 5 bases, with 18 bases between. CDR3 DNA sequence: TGTGCCAGCAGCCAAGGGCCGGACTCCTGGTATGGCTACACCTTC. Translated: CASSQGPDSWYGYTF.

This chain joins TRBV27 and TRBJ2-1, with 11 bases aligning to TRBD1. The ends lost 4 bases at V and 8 bases at J; junction bases unmatched: 4. The germline gives CDR1 MNHEY, CDR2 SMNVEV (reference sequence). The CDR3 covers 14 residues. CDR3 nucleotide sequence: TGTGCCAGCAGTTCGGGACAGGGGGGCGATGAGCAGTTCTTC. Its translation is CASSSGQGGDEQFF.

This clone was recorded a few times. CDR3 bases: TGTGCCAGCAGCTGGGGACTAGCGGAGTCCTACGAGCAGTACTTC. The encoded protein is CASSWGLAESYEQYF. J is TRBJ2-7 and V is TRBV5-5; 11 bases map to TRBD2. CDR3 length: 15 residues. Germline V gene data show CDR1 as SGHKS and CDR2 as YYEKEE (reference sequence). Unmatched junction bases numbered 3, after V lost 3 bases and J lost 1 base.

The chain employs TRBV10-3 and TRBJ1-2; 8 positions agree with TRBD1. Germline CDR1 ENHRY, CDR2 SYGVKD. CDR3 size: 15 residues. Trimming at V came to 6 bases and at J to 4 bases, leaving 10 bases not matched to a gene. This chain's CDR3 is CAISPGQVDFYGYTF. CDR3 sequence (DNA): TGTGCCATCAGCCCGGGACAGGTTGATTTCTATGGCTACACCTTC.

V is TRBV7-6 and J is TRBJ1-1, with D unclear. The ends were cut back, 5 bases at V and 1 base at J, with 20 bases in the middle. The V gene's germline CDR1 is SGHVS and CDR2 FNYEAQ. The CDR3 consists of 17 residues. The CDR3 protein is CASSTRPLTPENTEAFF. CDR3 DNA: TGTGCCAGCAGCACCCGCCCCCTGACTCCAGAGAACACTGAAGCTTTCTTT.

V gene TRBV6-6 combines with J gene TRBJ1-5; unclear D gene. Trimming took 2 bases from V and 3 from J, leaving 8 bases between them. The CDR3 is 14 residues long. The germline gives CDR1 MNHNY, CDR2 SVGAGI (reference sequence). CDR3 amino acids: CASSYPIDNQPQHF. CDR3 DNA: TGTGCCAGCAGTTACCCTATAGACAATCAGCCCCAGCATTTT.

The sample holds one count of this clone. The chain couples TRBV30 to TRBJ1-2, with D unresolved. V lost 4 bases and J lost 0, with 15 bases in between. The CDR3 totals 15 residues. Per germline, CDR1 GTSNPN and CDR2 SVGIG (reference sequence). The CDR3 sequence: CAWIPATATNYGYTF. The CDR3 coding sequence is TGTGCCTGGATTCCTGCGACGGCAACTAACTATGGCTACACCTTC.

The chain uses TRBV20-1 and TRBJ1-5; 7 bases are a match to TRBD1. The ends lost 3 bases at V and 1 base at J; junction bases unmatched: 6. Germline V CDR1 and CDR2: DFQATT, SNEGSKA (reference sequence). CDR3 length: 15 amino acids. CDR3: CSASTDRESNQPQHF. For the CDR3, the DNA is TGCAGTGCTAGTACTGACAGGGAAAGCAATCAGCCCCAGCATTTT.